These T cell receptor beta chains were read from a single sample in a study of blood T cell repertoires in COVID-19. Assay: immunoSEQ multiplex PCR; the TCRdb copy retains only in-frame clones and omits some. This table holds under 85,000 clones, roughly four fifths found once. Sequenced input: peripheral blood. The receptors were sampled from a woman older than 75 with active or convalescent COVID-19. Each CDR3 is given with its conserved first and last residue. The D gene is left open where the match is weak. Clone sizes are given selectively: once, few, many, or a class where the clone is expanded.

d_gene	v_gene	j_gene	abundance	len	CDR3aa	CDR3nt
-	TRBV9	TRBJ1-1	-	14	CASSVGTPNTEAFF	TGTGCCAGCAGCGTCGGGACACCGAACACTGAAGCTTTCTTT
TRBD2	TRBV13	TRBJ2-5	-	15	CASTASGGAGETQYF	TGTGCCAGCACAGCATCCGGGGGGGCAGGGGAGACCCAGTACTTC
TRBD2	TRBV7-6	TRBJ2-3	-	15	CASSSLAGGFSTQYF	TGTGCCAGCAGCAGTCTAGCGGGGGGGTTCTCTACGCAGTATTTT
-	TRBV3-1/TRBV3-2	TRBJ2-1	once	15	CASSPQGAPYNEQFF	TGTGCCAGCAGTCCCCAAGGGGCCCCCTACAATGAGCAGTTCTTC
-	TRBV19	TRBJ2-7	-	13	CASSIRDRYEQYF	TGTGCCAGTAGTATCAGGGATCGCTACGAGCAGTACTTC
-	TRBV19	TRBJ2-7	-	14	CASSIDRNSYEQYF	TGTGCCAGTAGTATCGACAGGAATTCCTACGAGCAGTACTTC
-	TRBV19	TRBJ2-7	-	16	CASQAVQGSVASEQYF	TGTGCCAGTCAAGCGGTACAGGGTTCTGTTGCCTCCGAGCAGTACTTC
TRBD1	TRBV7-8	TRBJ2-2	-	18	CASSLDQTGILDTGELFF	TGTGCCAGCAGCTTAGATCAGACAGGGATTTTGGACACCGGGGAGCTGTTTTTT
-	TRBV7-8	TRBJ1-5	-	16	CASSLVRLGGGQPQHF	TGTGCCAGCAGCTTAGTGAGGTTGGGGGGAGGGCAGCCCCAGCATTTT
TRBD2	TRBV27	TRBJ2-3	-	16	CASWDSERGATDTQYF	TGTGCCAGTTGGGACTCCGAGCGGGGAGCAACAGATACGCAGTATTTT
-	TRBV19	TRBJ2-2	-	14	CASSLLENTGELFF	TGTGCCAGTAGTTTACTAGAGAACACCGGGGAGCTGTTTTTT
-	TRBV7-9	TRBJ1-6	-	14	CASSPSGGFSPLHF	TGTGCCAGCAGCCCAAGTGGGGGGTTCTCACCCCTCCACTTT
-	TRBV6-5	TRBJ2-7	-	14	CASSKPGTPYEQYF	TGTGCCAGCAGTAAACCCGGGACTCCATACGAGCAGTACTTC
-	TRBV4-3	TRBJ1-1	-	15	CASSQPRVSSAEAFF	TGCGCCAGCAGCCAACCCAGGGTTTCGTCCGCTGAAGCTTTCTTT
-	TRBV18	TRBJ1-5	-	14	CASSEQGGNQPQHF	TGTGCCAGCTCGGAGCAGGGTGGGAATCAGCCCCAGCATTTT
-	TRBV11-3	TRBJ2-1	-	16	CASSSRRTAHYNEQFF	TGTGCCAGCAGCTCACGAAGGACAGCGCACTACAATGAGCAGTTCTTC
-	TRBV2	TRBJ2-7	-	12	CASGQLTYEQYF	TGTGCCAGCGGACAACTAACCTACGAGCAGTACTTC
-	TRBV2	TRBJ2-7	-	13	CASSDAGSYEQYF	TGTGCCAGCAGTGATGCCGGCTCCTACGAGCAGTACTTC
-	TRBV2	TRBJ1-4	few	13	CASSDEGGEKLFF	TGTGCCAGCAGTGACGAGGGCGGCGAAAAACTGTTTTTT
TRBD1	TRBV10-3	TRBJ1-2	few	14	CAISDAGGHYGYTF	TGTGCCATCAGTGATGCAGGGGGGCACTATGGCTACACCTTC
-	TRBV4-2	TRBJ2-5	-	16	CASSQGAEGSPETQYF	TGTGCCAGCAGCCAAGGGGCTGAGGGATCGCCAGAGACCCAGTACTTC
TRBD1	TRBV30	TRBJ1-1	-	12	CAYDRGNTEAFF	TGTGCCTACGACAGGGGGAACACTGAAGCTTTCTTT
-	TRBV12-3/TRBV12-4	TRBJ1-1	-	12	CASQGVNTEAFF	TGTGCCAGCCAGGGCGTGAACACTGAAGCTTTCTTT
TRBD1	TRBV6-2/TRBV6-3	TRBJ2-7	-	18	CASSYSIGRDRGSYEQYF	TGTGCCAGCAGTTACTCGATAGGGCGGGACAGGGGGTCCTACGAGCAGTACTTC
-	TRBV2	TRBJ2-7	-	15	CASSEWDFAGYEQYF	TGTGCCAGCAGTGAATGGGACTTTGCGGGCTACGAGCAGTACTTC
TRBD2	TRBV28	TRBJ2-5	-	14	CASTPGGFEETQYF	TGTGCCAGCACCCCCGGGGGGTTTGAAGAGACCCAGTACTTC
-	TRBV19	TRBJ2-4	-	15	CASSIDVASGNIQYF	TGTGCCAGTAGTATAGACGTAGCCTCCGGAAACATTCAGTACTTC
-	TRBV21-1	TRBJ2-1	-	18	CASSKEEKGGLGYNEQFF	TGTGCCAGCAGCAAAGAGGAGAAAGGGGGACTAGGCTACAATGAGCAGTTCTTC
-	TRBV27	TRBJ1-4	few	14	CASSFTQGNEKLFF	TGTGCCAGCAGTTTTACCCAGGGAAATGAAAAACTGTTTTTT
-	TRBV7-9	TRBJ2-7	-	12	CASSTRTPWQYF	TGTGCCAGCAGCACAAGGACACCCTGGCAGTACTTC
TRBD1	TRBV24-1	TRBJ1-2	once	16	CATSDYDGQGRGGYTF	TGTGCCACCAGTGATTACGACGGACAGGGGAGGGGAGGCTACACCTTC
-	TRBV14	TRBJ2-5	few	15	CASSQVGRALGTQYF	TGTGCCAGCAGCCAGGTTGGCAGGGCACTGGGGACCCAGTACTTC
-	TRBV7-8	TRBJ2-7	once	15	CASSEHGGSFYEQYF	TGTGCCAGCAGCGAACATGGAGGGAGCTTCTACGAGCAGTACTTC
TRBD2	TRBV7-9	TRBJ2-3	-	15	CASSLEPAGEDTQYF	TGTGCCAGCAGCTTAGAGCCAGCGGGGGAAGATACGCAGTATTTT
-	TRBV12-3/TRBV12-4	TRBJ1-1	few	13	CASSFREETEAFF	TGTGCCAGCAGTTTCCGGGAGGAGACTGAAGCTTTCTTT
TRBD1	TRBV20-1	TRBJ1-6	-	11	CSARGNSPLHF	TGCAGTGCCAGGGGGAATTCACCCCTCCACTTT
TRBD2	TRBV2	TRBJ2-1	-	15	CASSSSGGAYNEQFF	TGTGCCAGCAGTTCTAGCGGGGGAGCCTACAATGAGCAGTTCTTC
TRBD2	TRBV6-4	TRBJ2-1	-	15	CASSGTSGEGNEQFF	TGTGCCAGCAGTGGGACTAGCGGGGAGGGCAATGAGCAGTTCTTC
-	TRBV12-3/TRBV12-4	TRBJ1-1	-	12	CASSAENTEAFF	TGTGCCAGCAGTGCAGAGAACACTGAAGCTTTCTTT
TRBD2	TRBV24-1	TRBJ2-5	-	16	CATSDGGLAGKETQYF	TGTGCCACCAGTGATGGGGGACTAGCGGGGAAAGAGACCCAGTACTTC
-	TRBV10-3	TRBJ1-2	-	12	CAIRAAHDGYTF	TGTGCCATCAGGGCGGCCCATGATGGCTACACCTTC
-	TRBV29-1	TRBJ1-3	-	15	CSVAPGDIAGNTIYF	TGCAGCGTTGCCCCAGGGGATATCGCTGGAAACACCATATATTTT
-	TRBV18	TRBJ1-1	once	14	CASSLDRSDTEAFF	TGTGCCAGCTCTCTCGACAGGTCCGATACTGAAGCTTTCTTT
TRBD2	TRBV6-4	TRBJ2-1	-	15	CASSRGPGGDNEQFF	TGTGCCAGCAGCCGCGGGCCCGGGGGGGACAATGAGCAGTTCTTC
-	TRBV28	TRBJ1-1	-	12	CASAGLSTEAFF	TGTGCCAGCGCGGGATTGAGCACTGAAGCTTTCTTT
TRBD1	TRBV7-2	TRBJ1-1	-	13	CASSSTGATEAFF	TGTGCCAGCAGCTCTACAGGGGCCACTGAAGCTTTCTTT
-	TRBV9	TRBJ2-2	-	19	CASSATWGMDPLGTGELFF	TGTGCCAGCAGCGCCACCTGGGGCATGGACCCGTTGGGGACCGGGGAGCTGTTTTTT
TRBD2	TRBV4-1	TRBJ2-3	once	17	CASSQFNLAGVTDTQYF	TGCGCCAGCAGCCAGTTCAATCTAGCGGGGGTCACAGATACGCAGTATTTT
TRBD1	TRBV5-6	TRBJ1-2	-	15	CASSPPGTGYYGYTF	TGTGCCAGCAGCCCACCCGGGACAGGGTACTATGGCTACACCTTC
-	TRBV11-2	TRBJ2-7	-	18	CASSPLNRGAGDSYEQYF	TGTGCCAGCAGCCCATTAAACCGGGGGGCCGGGGACTCCTACGAGCAGTACTTC
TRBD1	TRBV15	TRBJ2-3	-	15	CATSLTGSGTDTQYF	TGTGCCACCAGCTTGACAGGGTCCGGCACAGATACGCAGTATTTT